This TCR beta chain derives from a study of blood T cell repertoires in COVID-19. Study-level information: Donors in the United States, Italy and Spain gave samples during acute or convalescent COVID-19. Sources were T cells, B-cell-depleted T cells, or PBMCs; the material itself was cDNA or gDNA.

Authors' analysis steps: Reference gene primer amplification yielded estimated nucleated cell counts. TCRdb's copy holds only in-frame clones and misses some; the assay was immunoSEQ multiplex PCR. That table supplies the V and J calls and clone size; D and trimming were determined from the DNA. The sample yields fewer than 200,000 clones, approximately 90% seen once. The CDR3 has 15 residues. CDR1 and CDR2 from the germline V gene are LNHDA and SQIVND (reference sequence). The V and J ends lost 3 bases and 3 bases, in that order; junction bases with no gene match: 7. Sequences were obtained from peripheral blood. The sequence was collected from a man between 18 and 29 years old who had recovered from COVID-19. This sequence joins TRBV19 and TRBJ2-7; 8 positions match TRBD2. CDR3 bases: TGTGCCAGTAGTATCACTAGCGGAGACCACTACGAGCAGTACTTC. Translated, it gives CASSITSGDHYEQYF.